The 19 T cell receptor beta chains in this list originate from one sample, sequenced in a study of shared clonotypes between healthy human individuals. Sequencing was performed with immunoSEQ multiplex PCR; in TCRdb, only in-frame clones are kept and a portion is missing. The sample includes 600,000 to 750,000 clones, less than 95% of them seen just once. Sequencing input: memory CD8+ T cells from PBMCs. Described subset: CD45RO+ cells pooled with CCR7-negative TemRA cells. These receptors came from a man in his late teens or twenties in good health. Some clones in this sample may be carry-over from other donors' samples.

The table lists this clone with a few counts. The rearrangement joins TRBV2 to TRBJ1-1; D is unresolved. Germline lookup yields CDR1 SNHLY and CDR2 FYNNEI. This CDR3 region has 13 residues. Trimming removed 10 bases from V and 0 bases from J, with 12 bases in between. The CDR3: CATHPRLNTEAFF. In DNA form, the CDR3 reads TGTGCCACACACCCACGACTGAACACTGAAGCTTTCTTT.

The rearrangement uses TRBV7-3 and TRBJ2-1; D is unresolved. CDR3 size: 14 residues. The germline gives CDR1 SGHTA, CDR2 FQGTGA. V was trimmed by 0 bases and J by 5 bases, leaving 8 bases between them. The CDR3 DNA reads as TGTGCCAGCAGCTTAACAGGTCCGGACAATGAGCAGTTCTTC. The encoded protein is CASSLTGPDNEQFF.

The gene calls are TRBV29-1 and TRBJ2-1; 9 nucleotides match TRBD1. There are 11 residues in the CDR3. The trim removed 6 bases at V and 16 bases at J, leaving 10 bases unmatched. CDR1 is SQVTM and CDR2 is ANQGSEA in the germline V gene. CDR3 protein: CSVPTDRGDFF. The CDR3 DNA is TGCAGCGTGCCGACCGACAGGGGGGATTTCTTC.

In its sample, this clone was seen once. V is TRBV6-5 and J is TRBJ2-1; 7 positions agree with TRBD2. CDR1 is MNHEY, CDR2 SVGAGI, per germline. The CDR3 consists of 13 residues. V lost 8 bases and J lost 4; bases outside the gene matches: 5. The CDR3 sequence: CASGTTRYNEQFF. As DNA, the CDR3 is TGTGCCAGCGGGACTACCCGATACAATGAGCAGTTCTTC.

The rearrangement links TRBV19 to TRBJ1-1; D is unresolved. The germline CDR1 and CDR2 sequences are LNHDA and SQIVND (reference sequence). The CDR3 has 15 residues. The V and J ends lost 0 bases and 0 bases respectively, with 8 bases between them. The CDR3 DNA sequence: TGTGCCAGTAGTATAGATGAATACATGAACACTGAAGCTTTCTTT. Protein product: CASSIDEYMNTEAFF.

V usage is TRBV29-1 and J usage is TRBJ2-5, with 14 bases aligning to TRBD2. V lost 7 bases and J lost 4; bases outside the gene matches: 20. Germline loops: CDR1 SQVTM, CDR2 ANQGSEA. This CDR3 has 19 amino acids. The DNA of the CDR3 is TGCAGCGCCAGGGACAGAATCAGGGGGACTAGCGGGAGTGGAGAGACCCAGTACTTC. This gives the protein CSARDRIRGTSGSGETQYF.

The chain combines TRBV28 with TRBJ2-7; TRBD1 might be the D (6 bases). Germline V gene sequence: CDR1 MDHEN, CDR2 SYDVKM. The CDR3 is 14 residues long. V was shortened by 2 bases and J by 4 bases, with 12 bases between the two germline ends. The CDR3 bases are TGTGCCAGCAGTTTAAGGGGGAGTTTATACGAGCAGTACTTC. Protein product: CASSLRGSLYEQYF.

The CDR3 coding sequence is TGTGCCAGCAGTTGGACAGGGGGCGGGTTAGGGGAGCAGTTCTTC. Translation: CASSWTGGGLGEQFF. The J gene is TRBJ2-1, the V gene TRBV6-5; 11 positions match TRBD1. This CDR3 region has 15 residues. With V trimmed by 4 bases and J by 10 bases, 9 bases remained unmatched. CDR1 and CDR2 (germline): MNHEY, SVGAGI.

This rearrangement joins TRBV28 to TRBJ1-1; 9 bases match TRBD1. The CDR3 has 15 residues. Germline V gene data show CDR1 as MDHEN and CDR2 as SYDVKM. V shed 1 base and J 5 bases; nucleotides not matched to a gene: 5. This chain's CDR3 is CASSLFGTGRTEAFF. In nucleotides, the CDR3 is TGTGCCAGCAGTTTATTCGGGACAGGGAGGACTGAAGCTTTCTTT.

As concerns this clone: This same CDR3 is encoded by further DNA sequences in the sample. The V gene is TRBV28, the J gene TRBJ2-1; the match to TRBD2 covers 12 bases. CDR3 length: 15 residues. Trimming removed 5 bases from V and 2 bases from J; junction bases left unmatched: 1. Germline CDR1 is MDHEN and CDR2 is SYDVKM. Here the CDR3 reads CASSLAGGTYNEQFF. The CDR3 nucleotides read TGTGCCAGCAGTCTAGCGGGAGGGACCTACAATGAGCAGTTCTTC.

The CDR3 sequence: CSAGPLQGPPGNTIYF. The CDR3 coding sequence is TGCAGCGCAGGCCCCCTACAGGGCCCCCCTGGAAACACCATATATTTT. This chain joins TRBV29-1 and TRBJ1-3; tentatively, D is TRBD1 (6 bases). The ends were cut back, 7 bases at V and 2 bases at J, with 21 bases in the middle. In germline, CDR1 is SQVTM, CDR2 ANQGSEA. The CDR3 has 16 amino acids.

The rearrangement uses TRBV6-6 and TRBJ2-7; TRBD2 is a possible D gene (6 bases). V was clipped by 5 bases and J by 4 bases, with 18 bases between them. The V gene's germline CDR1 is MNHNY and CDR2 SVGAGI (reference sequence). This CDR3 has 15 amino acids. The CDR3, as DNA: TGTGCCAGCAGTCGTCTCAACGAGCGGGCTTACGAGCAGTACTTC. Its protein product is CASSRLNERAYEQYF.

The CDR3: CASSFRGTGVYEQYF. CDR3 nucleotide sequence: TGTGCCAGCAGCTTCCGGGGGACAGGGGTCTACGAGCAGTACTTC. The chain employs TRBV5-8 and TRBJ2-7; 10 nucleotides match TRBD1. Germline CDR1 SGHTS, CDR2 YDEGEE. This CDR3 is built from 15 residues. V lost 2 bases and J lost 3; bases outside the gene matches: 5.

DNA of the CDR3: TGTGCCAGTGGACTAGTGGGGCCAGATACGCAGTATTTT. This translates into CASGLVGPDTQYF. The chain couples TRBV11-2 to TRBJ2-3; 7 nucleotides align to TRBD2. J was trimmed by 4 bases and V by 9 bases; bases with no gene match: 7. Germline values: CDR1 SGHAT, CDR2 FQNNGV. This CDR3 contains 13 residues.

This chain links TRBV4-2 with TRBJ2-7; the D gene is possibly TRBD2 (6 bases). Germline CDR1 reads LGHNA; CDR2 reads YNFKEQ. CDR3 length equals 16 residues. V was cut by 0 bases and J by 5 bases, with 17 bases left in between. CDR3 region: CASSQEVGGYKDEQYF. Here the CDR3 DNA reads TGTGCCAGCAGCCAAGAGGTTGGGGGGTATAAGGACGAGCAGTACTTC.

The V gene is TRBV25-1, the J gene TRBJ2-5; D uncertain. The CDR3 is 10 residues long. V was pared by 10 bases and J by 2 bases, with 5 bases between. In germline, CDR1 is MGHDK, CDR2 SYGVNS. The CDR3 is CATSQETQYF. Here the CDR3 DNA reads TGTGCCACCTCGCAAGAGACCCAGTACTTC.

Here the CDR3 reads CASSLRGAPDNEQFF. CDR3 DNA: TGTGCCAGCAGTTTACGGGGGGCACCGGACAATGAGCAGTTCTTC. The chain links TRBV27 to TRBJ2-1; D is perhaps TRBD2 (7 bases). Germline assignment: CDR1 MNHEY and CDR2 SMNVEV (reference sequence). The CDR3 sequence is 15 residues long. The germline V and J ends were trimmed by 2 bases and 5 bases, with 13 bases remaining between them.

The chain uses TRBV30 and TRBJ2-3, with D perhaps matching TRBD2 (5 bases). Trimming stripped 0 bases from V and 1 base from J, with 14 bases between. CDR3 length equals 16 residues. The germline V gene has CDR1 GTSNPN and CDR2 SVGIG (reference sequence). CDR3 sequence: CAWSVKAGEGTDTQYF. The CDR3 region has the DNA TGTGCCTGGAGTGTTAAGGCGGGCGAGGGCACAGATACGCAGTATTTT.

CDR3 protein: CATSRPHEGQGPFF. The CDR3 DNA reads TGTGCCACCAGCAGACCTCACGAGGGGCAGGGACCTTTCTTT. The chain links TRBV15 to TRBJ1-1; D perhaps matches TRBD1 (5 bases). The V end was cut by 2 bases, the J end by 12 bases, with 19 bases between. The CDR3 contains 14 residues. The germline CDR1 and CDR2 sequences are LNHNV and YYDKDF (reference sequence).